Detailed here is one TCR beta chain. Antigen unknown. This sample was taken from a study of beta chain features in type 1 diabetes. Study at large: There was similarity between patients and healthy donors in age, gender and cell yields.

Study-wide findings and caveats: Fewer junction insertions and more nucleotide deletions appeared in type 1 diabetes patients. No resolution was reached here on whether HLA type influences TCRB rearrangement. Patients showed naive, central memory and Treg TCRB repertoires that appeared more similar than those of healthy donors.

The V and J ends lost 3 bases and 6 bases respectively, with 9 bases between them. CDR3 size: 13 residues. CDR1 and CDR2 from the germline V gene are SEHNR and FQNEAQ (reference sequence). Expressed TCRB transcripts got sequenced, as all isolated RNA was reverse transcribed. TCRdb keeps only in-frame clones here, not all; method: immunoSEQ multiplex PCR. The sample has 350,000 to 450,000 clones; 14% are singletons. The TCR comes from a man aged 30 to 45 in good health. The chain is built from TRBV7-9 and TRBJ2-1, with D possibly matching TRBD2 (5 bases). The material sequenced was naive CD4+ T cells from blood. The CDR3 loop reads CASSLPGSNEQFF. Here the CDR3 DNA reads TGTGCCAGCAGCTTGCCGGGGAGCAATGAGCAGTTCTTC.